This is a list of T cell receptor beta chains from one sample in a study of T-cell reconstitution after alpha-beta-depleted transplantation in children. TCRdb re-called the PCR reads with MiXCR, one entry per CDR3 protein. Of 230,000 or so distinct CDR3 sequences listed, 9% to 10% are singletons. The source material was PBMCs from the stem cell graft donor, sampled from the stem cell graft. These receptors came from a human donor who donated a stem cell graft to a child with SCID. Each CDR3 is given with its conserved first and last residue. Fields, in order: J gene, D gene, V gene, clone size, CDR3 DNA, CDR3 protein. The D gene is left open where the match is weak. Where a row states a size, it is once, few, many or the class of an expanded clone; other rows omit it.

j_gene: TRBJ2-4
d_gene: NA
v_gene: TRBV20-1
abundance: many
CDR3nt: TGCAGTGCTAGAGACGGGGAGGTGACCAAAAACATTCAGTACTTC
CDR3aa: CSARDGEVTKNIQYF

j_gene: TRBJ2-3
d_gene: TRBD1
v_gene: TRBV6-1
abundance: NA
CDR3nt: TGTGCCAGCGGATACAGGGGGGATACGCAGTATTTT
CDR3aa: CASGYRGDTQYF

j_gene: TRBJ1-6
d_gene: NA
v_gene: TRBV7-2
abundance: many
CDR3nt: TGTGCCAGCAGCTTCGGGCCCTCGGATAATTCACCCCTCCACTTT
CDR3aa: CASSFGPSDNSPLHF

j_gene: TRBJ1-1
d_gene: NA
v_gene: TRBV5-1
abundance: many
CDR3nt: TGCGCCAGCAGCCTCATCACCCTCAATACTGCTGAAGCTTTCTTT
CDR3aa: CASSLITLNTAEAFF

j_gene: TRBJ2-2
d_gene: TRBD2
v_gene: TRBV18
abundance: many
CDR3nt: TGTGCCAGCTCCCTCCGGACGACTAGCGGGGGAGCGAACACCGGGGAGCTGTTTTTT
CDR3aa: CASSLRTTSGGANTGELFF

j_gene: TRBJ2-1
d_gene: NA
v_gene: TRBV20-1
abundance: many
CDR3nt: TGCAGTGCTAGAGAAAGGGGTAACGGAGATTTGAGCTCCTACAATGAGCAGTTCTTC
CDR3aa: CSARERGNGDLSSYNEQFF

j_gene: TRBJ2-3
d_gene: NA
v_gene: TRBV21-1
abundance: many
CDR3nt: TGTGCCAGCAGCAAAGGTAGAGACAGAGGAAGTACAGATACGCAGTATTTT
CDR3aa: CASSKGRDRGSTDTQYF

j_gene: TRBJ2-7
d_gene: TRBD1
v_gene: TRBV20-1
abundance: NA
CDR3nt: TGCAGTGCCCGAGGACAGGCCACGATCTACGAGCAGTACTTC
CDR3aa: CSARGQATIYEQYF

j_gene: TRBJ2-7
d_gene: NA
v_gene: TRBV5-1
abundance: many
CDR3nt: TGCGCCAGCAGCTTGCCCGGGACGGATGTCTACGAGCAGTACTTC
CDR3aa: CASSLPGTDVYEQYF

j_gene: TRBJ2-3
d_gene: TRBD1
v_gene: TRBV2
abundance: many
CDR3nt: TGTGCCAGCAGACGACAGGGTATAAGCACAGATACGCAGTATTTT
CDR3aa: CASRRQGISTDTQYF

j_gene: TRBJ2-5
d_gene: NA
v_gene: TRBV5-1
abundance: NA
CDR3nt: TGCGCCAGCAGCTTGGTGGCGGCCAGATCCCAAGAGACCCAGTACTTC
CDR3aa: CASSLVAARSQETQYF

j_gene: TRBJ2-1
d_gene: NA
v_gene: TRBV7-2
abundance: many
CDR3nt: TGTGCCAGCAGCCCCTCCTACAATGAGCAGTTCTTC
CDR3aa: CASSPSYNEQFF

j_gene: TRBJ1-1
d_gene: TRBD1
v_gene: TRBV4-1
abundance: many
CDR3nt: TGCGCCAGCAGCCAGTCCCTAGACAGGGGGCGTGAAACTGAAGCTTTCTTT
CDR3aa: CASSQSLDRGRETEAFF

j_gene: TRBJ2-3
d_gene: TRBD2
v_gene: TRBV6-4
abundance: few
CDR3nt: TGTGCCAGCAGTCCCGGTAGCGGGGCTAGCACAGATACGCAGTATTTT
CDR3aa: CASSPGSGASTDTQYF

j_gene: TRBJ2-3
d_gene: NA
v_gene: TRBV7-9
abundance: NA
CDR3nt: TGTGCCAGCAGCTCTCTCCCAGATACGCAGTATTTT
CDR3aa: CASSSLPDTQYF

j_gene: TRBJ2-1
d_gene: NA
v_gene: TRBV20-1
abundance: many
CDR3nt: TGCAGTGCTCAGGGCTCCTACAATGAGCAGTTCTTC
CDR3aa: CSAQGSYNEQFF

j_gene: TRBJ1-2
d_gene: TRBD1
v_gene: TRBV12-3/TRBV12-4
abundance: many
CDR3nt: TGTGCCAGCAGTTCCCACAGGGGGAACTATGGCTACACCTTC
CDR3aa: CASSSHRGNYGYTF

j_gene: TRBJ2-7
d_gene: NA
v_gene: TRBV12-3/TRBV12-4
abundance: many
CDR3nt: TGTGCCAGCAGTTTTCGGGGTTCCTACGAGCAGTACTTC
CDR3aa: CASSFRGSYEQYF

j_gene: TRBJ2-7
d_gene: NA
v_gene: TRBV28
abundance: many
CDR3nt: TGTGCCAGCAGTGGGGACCTGGGGACCTACGAGCAGTACTTC
CDR3aa: CASSGDLGTYEQYF

j_gene: TRBJ2-5
d_gene: NA
v_gene: TRBV5-5
abundance: many
CDR3nt: TGTGCCAGCAGCCAAGGGCCGTTCCAAGAGACCCAGTACTTC
CDR3aa: CASSQGPFQETQYF

j_gene: TRBJ2-7
d_gene: NA
v_gene: TRBV5-1
abundance: many
CDR3nt: TGCGCCAGCAGCCGAGGTCATTACGAGCAGTACTTC
CDR3aa: CASSRGHYEQYF

j_gene: TRBJ2-2
d_gene: NA
v_gene: TRBV6-4
abundance: many
CDR3nt: TGTGCCAGCAGCATCCAAGGTGGCGGGGAGCTGTTTTTT
CDR3aa: CASSIQGGGELFF

j_gene: TRBJ2-1
d_gene: TRBD1
v_gene: TRBV20-1
abundance: many
CDR3nt: TGCAGTGCTTTCGACAGGGGGCCGAACAATGAGCAGTTCTTC
CDR3aa: CSAFDRGPNNEQFF

j_gene: TRBJ2-6
d_gene: TRBD2
v_gene: TRBV16
abundance: many
CDR3nt: TGTGCCAGCAGCCACCCAGTGACTAGCGGGGGCTCTGGGGCCAACGTCCTGACTTTC
CDR3aa: CASSHPVTSGGSGANVLTF

j_gene: TRBJ2-1
d_gene: NA
v_gene: TRBV20-1
abundance: many
CDR3nt: TGCAGTGATATCGGGGGACCCTGCTGGGGGGAGCAGTTCTTC
CDR3aa: CSDIGGPCWGEQFF

j_gene: TRBJ2-7
d_gene: TRBD1
v_gene: TRBV19
abundance: many
CDR3nt: TGTGCCAGTAGTATATGGGACAGGGGTGTCGCCTACGAGCAGTACTTC
CDR3aa: CASSIWDRGVAYEQYF

j_gene: TRBJ2-3
d_gene: NA
v_gene: TRBV24-1
abundance: many
CDR3nt: TGTGCCACCAGCCCCATCGGTACAGATACGCAGTATTTT
CDR3aa: CATSPIGTDTQYF

j_gene: TRBJ1-1
d_gene: TRBD1
v_gene: TRBV4-2
abundance: many
CDR3nt: TGTGCCAGCAGCCAAGTCCCGGGACAGGGAACGAACACTGAAGCTTTCTTT
CDR3aa: CASSQVPGQGTNTEAFF

j_gene: TRBJ2-7
d_gene: NA
v_gene: TRBV7-9
abundance: few
CDR3nt: TGTGCCAGCAGCTCCGCGGGGCGTGAGCAGTACTTC
CDR3aa: CASSSAGREQYF

j_gene: TRBJ1-6
d_gene: TRBD1
v_gene: TRBV5-1
abundance: NA
CDR3nt: TGCGCCAGCAGTTGGGACAGGGCAAATTCACCCCTCCACTTT
CDR3aa: CASSWDRANSPLHF

j_gene: TRBJ2-1
d_gene: NA
v_gene: TRBV15
abundance: few
CDR3nt: TGTGCCACCAGCAGAAGCTTATACAATGAGCAGTTCTTC
CDR3aa: CATSRSLYNEQFF

j_gene: TRBJ1-4
d_gene: NA
v_gene: TRBV5-5
abundance: many
CDR3nt: TGTGCCAGCAGCCCGATGGGGTTTCCCGAAAAACTGTTTTTT
CDR3aa: CASSPMGFPEKLFF

j_gene: TRBJ1-3
d_gene: NA
v_gene: TRBV7-2
abundance: many
CDR3nt: TGTGCCAGCAGCTTAGTAGTGGGAAACACCATATATTTT
CDR3aa: CASSLVVGNTIYF

j_gene: TRBJ2-1
d_gene: NA
v_gene: TRBV7-3
abundance: many
CDR3nt: TGTGCCAGCAGCTTTGACAGAAGCTCCTACAATGAGCAGTTCTTC
CDR3aa: CASSFDRSSYNEQFF

j_gene: TRBJ2-7
d_gene: NA
v_gene: TRBV24-1
abundance: NA
CDR3nt: TGTGCCACCGCCCGGGCAGGGTCGGCCTCCTACGAGCAGTACTTC
CDR3aa: CATARAGSASYEQYF

j_gene: TRBJ1-1
d_gene: NA
v_gene: TRBV3-1
abundance: many
CDR3nt: TGTGCCAGCAGCACTGAACAGGAAAACCATGGGGCTTTCTTT
CDR3aa: CASSTEQENHGAFF

j_gene: TRBJ1-1
d_gene: TRBD1
v_gene: TRBV6-1
abundance: many
CDR3nt: TGTGCCAGCAGTCGGGGGACAGGGTTCACTGAAGCTTTCTTT
CDR3aa: CASSRGTGFTEAFF

j_gene: TRBJ2-3
d_gene: TRBD2
v_gene: TRBV29-1
abundance: many
CDR3nt: TGCAGCTCCCGGGAGGTTCCCACAGATACGCAGTATTTT
CDR3aa: CSSREVPTDTQYF

j_gene: TRBJ2-3
d_gene: TRBD2
v_gene: TRBV5-1
abundance: few
CDR3nt: TGCGCCAGCAGTCCTAGCGGCAGCACAGATACGCAGTATTTT
CDR3aa: CASSPSGSTDTQYF

j_gene: TRBJ1-1
d_gene: NA
v_gene: TRBV5-5
abundance: many
CDR3nt: TGTGCCAGCAGCTTTTATCCCGACCCGAACACTGAAGCTTTCTTT
CDR3aa: CASSFYPDPNTEAFF

j_gene: TRBJ2-5
d_gene: TRBD2
v_gene: TRBV5-1
abundance: many
CDR3nt: TGCGCCAGCAGCTCTACTCGGACTAGTCGAGAGACCCAGTACTTC
CDR3aa: CASSSTRTSRETQYF

j_gene: TRBJ1-4
d_gene: TRBD1
v_gene: TRBV6-1
abundance: many
CDR3nt: TGTGCCAGCAGCGGGACAGGGATGAATGAAAAACTGTTTTTT
CDR3aa: CASSGTGMNEKLFF

j_gene: TRBJ1-2
d_gene: NA
v_gene: TRBV20-1
abundance: many
CDR3nt: TGCAGTGCTCGGACAGTTACCTATGGCTACACCTTC
CDR3aa: CSARTVTYGYTF

j_gene: TRBJ1-1
d_gene: TRBD1
v_gene: TRBV19
abundance: many
CDR3nt: TGTGCCAGTAGGGACAGGGGTGAAGCTTTCTTT
CDR3aa: CASRDRGEAFF

j_gene: TRBJ2-1
d_gene: NA
v_gene: TRBV5-1
abundance: many
CDR3nt: TGCGCCAGCAGCCCGGGACACGGTAATGAGCAGTTCTTC
CDR3aa: CASSPGHGNEQFF

j_gene: TRBJ2-1
d_gene: NA
v_gene: TRBV20-1
abundance: many
CDR3nt: TGCAGTGCTAGAGGGGGGGTCTACAATGAGCAGTTCTTC
CDR3aa: CSARGGVYNEQFF

j_gene: TRBJ2-3
d_gene: NA
v_gene: TRBV5-1
abundance: many
CDR3nt: TGCGCCAGCAGCTTATCAGGGGTTTCGACAGATACGCAGTATTTT
CDR3aa: CASSLSGVSTDTQYF

j_gene: TRBJ2-7
d_gene: NA
v_gene: TRBV5-5
abundance: many
CDR3nt: TGTGCCAGCAATACGGGGGCGGCTTCCTACGAGCAGTACTTC
CDR3aa: CASNTGAASYEQYF

j_gene: TRBJ1-2
d_gene: NA
v_gene: TRBV12-3/TRBV12-4
abundance: many
CDR3nt: TGTGCCAGCAGTTTCGGACACGGTGTGTATGGCTACACCTTC
CDR3aa: CASSFGHGVYGYTF

j_gene: TRBJ1-2
d_gene: TRBD1
v_gene: TRBV5-1
abundance: many
CDR3nt: TGCGCCAGCAGTCAGACAGGGGAAGGCTCCGGCTACACCTTC
CDR3aa: CASSQTGEGSGYTF

j_gene: TRBJ2-2
d_gene: TRBD1
v_gene: TRBV5-5
abundance: NA
CDR3nt: TGTGCCAGCAGCTTCTACCCCGGGACAGGGACCGGGGAGCTGTTTTTT
CDR3aa: CASSFYPGTGTGELFF

j_gene: TRBJ2-6
d_gene: NA
v_gene: TRBV7-2
abundance: NA
CDR3nt: TGTGCCAGCACCCCAGCCTCTGGGGCCAACGTCCTGACTTTC
CDR3aa: CASTPASGANVLTF

j_gene: TRBJ2-3
d_gene: NA
v_gene: TRBV20-1
abundance: many
CDR3nt: TGCAGTGCTGGACTCACAGATACGCAGTATTTT
CDR3aa: CSAGLTDTQYF